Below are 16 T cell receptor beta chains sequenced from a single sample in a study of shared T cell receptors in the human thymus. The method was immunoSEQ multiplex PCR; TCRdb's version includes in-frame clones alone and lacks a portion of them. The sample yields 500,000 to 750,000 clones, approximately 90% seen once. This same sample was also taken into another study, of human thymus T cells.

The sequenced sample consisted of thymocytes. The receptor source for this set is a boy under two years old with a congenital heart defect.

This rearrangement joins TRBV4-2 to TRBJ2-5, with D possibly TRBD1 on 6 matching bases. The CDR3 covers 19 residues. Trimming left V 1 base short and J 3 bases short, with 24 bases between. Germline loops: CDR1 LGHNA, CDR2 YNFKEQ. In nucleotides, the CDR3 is TGTGCCAGCAGCCAAGGGTCGGACAGAATCCGATGGTTAAAAGAGACCCAGTACTTC. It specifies CASSQGSDRIRWLKETQYF.

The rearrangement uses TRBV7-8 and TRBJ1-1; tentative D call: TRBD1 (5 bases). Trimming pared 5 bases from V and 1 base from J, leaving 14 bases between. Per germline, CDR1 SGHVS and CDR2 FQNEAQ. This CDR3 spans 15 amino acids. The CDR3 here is CASSPPGGGNTEAFF. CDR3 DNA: TGTGCCAGCAGCCCCCCTGGGGGGGGGAACACTGAAGCTTTCTTT.

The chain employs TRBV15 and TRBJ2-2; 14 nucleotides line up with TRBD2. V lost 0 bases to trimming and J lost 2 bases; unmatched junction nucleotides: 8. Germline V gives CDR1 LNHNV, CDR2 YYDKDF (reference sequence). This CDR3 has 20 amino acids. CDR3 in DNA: TGTGCCACCAGCAGAGATGGAGGACTAGCGGGAGGCCTAAACACCGGGGAGCTGTTTTTT. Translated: CATSRDGGLAGGLNTGELFF.

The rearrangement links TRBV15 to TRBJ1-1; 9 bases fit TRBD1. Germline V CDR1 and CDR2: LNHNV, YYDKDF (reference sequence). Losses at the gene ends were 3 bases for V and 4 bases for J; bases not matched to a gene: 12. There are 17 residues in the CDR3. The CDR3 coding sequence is TGTGCCACCAGCAGGGCCAGGACAGGGGCGAGGGGCACTGAAGCTTTCTTT. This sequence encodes CATSRARTGARGTEAFF. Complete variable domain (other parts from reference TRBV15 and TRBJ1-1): DAMVIQNPRYQVTQFGKPVTLSCSQTLNHNVMYWYQQKSSQAPKLLFHYYDKDFNNEADTPDNFQSRRPNTSFCFLDIRSPGLGDTAMYLCATSRARTGARGTEAFFGQGTRLTVV.

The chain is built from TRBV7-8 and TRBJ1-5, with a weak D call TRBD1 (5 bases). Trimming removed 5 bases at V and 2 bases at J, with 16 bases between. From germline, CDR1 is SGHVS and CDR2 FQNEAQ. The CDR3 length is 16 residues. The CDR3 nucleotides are TGTGCCAGCAGCGCCTTCGGTAGGGGTGGCAATCAGCCCCAGCATTTT. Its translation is CASSAFGRGGNQPQHF.

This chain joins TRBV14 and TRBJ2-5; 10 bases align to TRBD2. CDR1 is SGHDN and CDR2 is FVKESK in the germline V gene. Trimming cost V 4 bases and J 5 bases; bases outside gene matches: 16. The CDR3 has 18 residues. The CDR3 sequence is CASSPRWEREGPRETQYF. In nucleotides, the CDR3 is TGTGCCAGCAGCCCACGTTGGGAGCGGGAGGGCCCTCGGGAGACCCAGTACTTC. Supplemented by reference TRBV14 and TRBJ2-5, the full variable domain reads EAGVTQFPSHSVIEKGQTVTLRCDPISGHDNLYWYRRVMGKEIKFLLHFVKESKQDESGMPNNRFLAERTGGTYSTLKVQPAELEDSGVYFCASSPRWEREGPRETQYFGPGTRLLVL.

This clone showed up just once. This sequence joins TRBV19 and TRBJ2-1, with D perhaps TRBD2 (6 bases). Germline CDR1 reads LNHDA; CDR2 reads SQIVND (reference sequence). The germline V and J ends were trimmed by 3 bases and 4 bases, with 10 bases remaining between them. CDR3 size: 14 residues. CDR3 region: CASSMREPYNEQFF. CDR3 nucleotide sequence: TGTGCCAGTAGTATGCGGGAACCGTACAATGAGCAGTTCTTC.

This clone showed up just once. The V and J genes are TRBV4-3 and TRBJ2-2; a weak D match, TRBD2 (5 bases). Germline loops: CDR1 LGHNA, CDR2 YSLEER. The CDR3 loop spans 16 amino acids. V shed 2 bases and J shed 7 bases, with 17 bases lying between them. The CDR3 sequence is CASSQTPDLRGGELFF. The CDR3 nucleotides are TGCGCCAGCAGCCAAACCCCGGATCTCCGGGGCGGGGAGCTGTTTTTT.

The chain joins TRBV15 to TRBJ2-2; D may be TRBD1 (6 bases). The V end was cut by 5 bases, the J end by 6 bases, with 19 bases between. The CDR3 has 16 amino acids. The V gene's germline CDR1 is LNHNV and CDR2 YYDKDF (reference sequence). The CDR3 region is CATSPPLGDTSGELFF. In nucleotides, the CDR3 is TGTGCCACCAGCCCCCCCTTGGGGGACACCTCCGGGGAGCTGTTTTTT.

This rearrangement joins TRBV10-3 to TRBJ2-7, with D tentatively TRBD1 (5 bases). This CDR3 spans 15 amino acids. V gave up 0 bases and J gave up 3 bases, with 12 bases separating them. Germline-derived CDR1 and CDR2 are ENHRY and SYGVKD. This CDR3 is CAISESRQGFYEQYF. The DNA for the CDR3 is TGTGCCATCAGTGAGTCGAGGCAGGGTTTCTACGAGCAGTACTTC.

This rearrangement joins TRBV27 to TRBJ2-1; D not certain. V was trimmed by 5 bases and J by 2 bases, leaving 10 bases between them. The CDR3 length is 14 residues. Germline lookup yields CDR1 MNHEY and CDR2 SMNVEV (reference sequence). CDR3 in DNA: TGTGCCAGCAGTCCAGTGCAAACCTACAATGAGCAGTTCTTC. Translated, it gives CASSPVQTYNEQFF.

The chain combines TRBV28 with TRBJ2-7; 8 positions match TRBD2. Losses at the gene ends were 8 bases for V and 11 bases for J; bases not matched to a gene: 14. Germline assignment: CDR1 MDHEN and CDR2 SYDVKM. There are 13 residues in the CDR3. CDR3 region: CASQSGGHPREYF. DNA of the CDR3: TGTGCCAGCCAAAGCGGGGGACACCCGAGGGAGTACTTC.

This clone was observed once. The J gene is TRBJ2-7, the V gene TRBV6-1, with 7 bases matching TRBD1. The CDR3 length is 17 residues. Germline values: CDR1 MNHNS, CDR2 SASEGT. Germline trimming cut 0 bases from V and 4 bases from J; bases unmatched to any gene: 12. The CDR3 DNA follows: TGTGCCAGCAGTGAAGCTGCCCTAGTGGACAGGTGGTACGAGCAGTACTTC. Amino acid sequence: CASSEAALVDRWYEQYF.

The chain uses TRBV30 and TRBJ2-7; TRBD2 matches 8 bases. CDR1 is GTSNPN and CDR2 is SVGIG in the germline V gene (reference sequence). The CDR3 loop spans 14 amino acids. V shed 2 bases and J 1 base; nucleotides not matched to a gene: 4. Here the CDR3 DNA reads TGTGCCTGGAGTTCGGAGCGGGAGTCCTACGAGCAGTACTTC. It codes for CAWSSERESYEQYF.

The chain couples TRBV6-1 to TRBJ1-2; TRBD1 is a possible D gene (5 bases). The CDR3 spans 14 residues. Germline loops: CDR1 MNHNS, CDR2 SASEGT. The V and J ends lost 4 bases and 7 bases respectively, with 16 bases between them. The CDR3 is CASSARPGTSGYTF. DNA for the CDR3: TGTGCCAGCAGTGCCCGTCCCGGGACTAGTGGCTACACCTTC.

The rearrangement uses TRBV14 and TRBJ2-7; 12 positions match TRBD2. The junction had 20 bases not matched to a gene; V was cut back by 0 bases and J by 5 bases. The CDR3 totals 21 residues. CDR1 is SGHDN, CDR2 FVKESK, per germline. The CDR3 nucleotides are TGTGCCAGCAGCCAAGAAGAGGGGCTAGCGGGAGGGCTTGTCCAAGGCCACGAGCAGTACTTC. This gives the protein CASSQEEGLAGGLVQGHEQYF.